These 14 T cell receptor beta chains were sequenced from one sample in a study of monozygotic twins with inflammatory bowel disease. Following a re-call of the 5' RACE reads, TCRdb has one entry per CDR3 protein and lacks DNA. This repertoire includes about 380,000 distinct CDR3 sequences. Specimen: blood. These receptors all come from a human donor with ulcerative colitis or Crohn's disease, or a healthy co-twin of an affected twin (not recorded which).

This chain connects TRBV20-1 to TRBJ2-1; with no DNA, the TCRdb D assignment of TRBD1 cannot be verified. CDR3 size: 13 residues. Per germline, CDR1 DFQATT and CDR2 SNEGSKA (reference sequence). The CDR3 sequence is CSASLGGTGAQFF.

This rearrangement joins TRBV7-9 to TRBJ1-3. Germline-derived CDR1 and CDR2 are SEHNR and FQNEAQ (reference sequence). CDR3 length: 15 amino acids. The CDR3: CASSLAQGTGNTIYF.

V gene TRBV6-1 combines with J gene TRBJ1-5; no DNA is available, so the TRBD1 call from TCRdb remains unchecked. The CDR3 length is 15 residues. The germline gives CDR1 MNHNS, CDR2 SASEGT. CDR3 loop: CASSEAGTGYKPQHF.

The chain uses TRBV7-2 and TRBJ2-5; TCRdb's D gene call, TRBD1, goes unchecked for lack of DNA. Germline V gene lookup returns CDR1 SGHTA and CDR2 FQGNSA. This CDR3 comprises 14 residues. CDR3 amino acids: CASSTPGYQETQYF. Full variable domain (missing parts from reference TRBV7-2 and TRBJ2-5): GAGVSQSPSNKVTEKGKDVELRCDPISGHTALYWYRQSLGQGLEFLIYFQGNSAPDKSGLPSDRFSAERTGGSVSTLTIQRTQQEDSAVYLCASSTPGYQETQYFGPGTRLLVL.

The CDR3 reads CSAPRRGVDEQYF. This chain joins TRBV20-1 and TRBJ2-7; TCRdb's assignment of TRBD2 cannot be checked, as there is no DNA. The CDR3 has 13 residues. Germline CDR1 DFQATT, CDR2 SNEGSKA (reference sequence).

This chain connects TRBV6-1 to TRBJ2-3; TCRdb reports TRBD2, a call that lacks DNA to check it against. The CDR3 contains 15 residues. Germline lookup yields CDR1 MNHNS and CDR2 SASEGT. The CDR3 sequence: CASSPSGVTTDTQYF.

The gene calls are TRBV7-6 and TRBJ2-3; TCRdb proposes TRBD2, but this gene call is untestable without DNA. There are 16 residues in the CDR3. The germline V gene encodes CDR1 SGHVS and CDR2 FNYEAQ. The CDR3 region is CASSKGPSSSTDTQYF.

The rearrangement joins TRBV5-1 to TRBJ2-7; no DNA is available, so the TRBD1 call from TCRdb remains unchecked. The CDR3 runs 15 residues. CDR1 is SGHRS, CDR2 YFSETQ, per germline. CDR3 loop: CASSLAETGSYEQYF.

V usage is TRBV7-8 and J usage is TRBJ2-3. The CDR3 is 15 residues long. The germline gives CDR1 SGHVS, CDR2 FQNEAQ. This CDR3 is CASSLENGLTDTQYF.

This rearrangement joins TRBV7-3 to TRBJ2-2; TCRdb's assignment of TRBD1 cannot be checked, as there is no DNA. CDR3 length: 16 residues. Per germline, CDR1 SGHTA and CDR2 FQGTGA. CDR3 region: CASSLTRTGNTGELFF.

The rearrangement joins TRBV7-2 to TRBJ1-1. CDR1 is SGHTA, CDR2 FQGNSA, per germline. The CDR3 extends over 14 amino acids. The CDR3 sequence is CASSLGWVLTEAFF.

The J gene is TRBJ2-3, the V gene TRBV3-1. Germline lookup yields CDR1 LGHDT and CDR2 YNNKEL (reference sequence). The CDR3 loop spans 12 amino acids. CDR3 in amino acids: CASSHLTDTQYF.

The V and J genes are TRBV7-2 and TRBJ2-5; the D call of TRBD1 rests on TCRdb alone, since no DNA is present to check it. The germline CDR1 and CDR2 sequences are SGHTA and FQGNSA. The CDR3 contains 15 residues. This CDR3 reads CASSLGGAGWETQYF.

The chain carries TRBV5-1 and TRBJ2-3; TCRdb's D call of TRBD1 is untestable without DNA. CDR3 length: 15 amino acids. Per the germline V gene, CDR1 is SGHRS and CDR2 is YFSETQ. The CDR3 sequence: CASSLQGFSTDTQYF.